This T cell receptor beta chain is drawn from a study of cytomegalovirus exposure and HLA in healthy donors. The overall study: In terms of ancestry, the Caucasian-associated cluster contained about four fifths of the approximately 400 genotyped donors.

Amplification used 60 Vbeta primers and 13 Jbeta primers. Only in-frame clones appear in the TCRdb table, and some are missing; sequencing was by immunoSEQ multiplex PCR. The data hold about 170,000 clones, with roughly 60% observed a single time. J was trimmed by 0 bases and V by 6 bases; bases with no gene match: 4. This CDR3 has 15 amino acids. Germline V gives CDR1 SGHVS, CDR2 FQNEAQ. The clonotype was recovered from a man aged 40-49 years in good health and CMV-seronegative. Sequences were obtained from PBMCs. The chain uses TRBV7-8 and TRBJ2-2, with 7 nucleotides matching TRBD2. Here the CDR3 DNA reads TGTGCCAGCAGGTCGAGCGGGACGAACACCGGGGAGCTGTTTTTT. This sequence encodes CASRSSGTNTGELFF.